This T cell receptor (beta chain) was obtained from a study of T-cell memory formation after mild COVID-19. Background on the study: Largely, TCR clusters stayed within a single donor.

This clonotype occurred a few times. The CDR3 is made up of 14 amino acids. Trimming stripped 0 bases from V and 1 base from J, with 3 bases between. Germline V gene data show CDR1 as KGHDR and CDR2 as SFDVKD. TCRdb passed the 5' RACE reads through MiXCR, listing each CDR3 protein once. This sample has over 300,000 distinct CDR3 sequences, with less than 25% found just once. The receptor's source is a young man who had mild COVID-19 (a few samples of this study predate the infection). Cell type and time point are not known. The J gene is TRBJ1-5, the V gene TRBV24-1; unclear D gene. Sequencing was performed on PBMCs or a T cell subset sorted from them (not recorded which). CDR3 residues: CATSDLYSNQPQHF. For the CDR3, the DNA is TGTGCCACCAGTGATTTGTACAGCAATCAGCCCCAGCATTTT.